The source of this T cell receptor beta chain is a study of T cells in Graves' hyperthyroidism and ophthalmopathy. Trimming pared 7 bases from V and 6 bases from J, leaving 24 bases between. The CDR3 loop spans 16 amino acids. Germline CDR1 reads LNHDA; CDR2 reads SQIVND (reference sequence). This clonotype was seen repeatedly, ten times or more. Authors of the study amplified TCR beta CDR3 regions from RNA transcripts. First-round RT-PCR with HTBI primers amplified the TCR CDR3 region. TCRdb re-called the multiplex PCR reads through MiXCR, storing one row per CDR3 protein. The data contain around 260,000 distinct CDR3 sequences, 25% to 30% of them seen just once; the ten biggest clones take up approximately 30%.

This chain joins TRBV19 and TRBJ1-1, with D possibly matching TRBD1 (6 bases). The source of this sequence is a man aged 35-49 years with Graves' hyperthyroidism that later progressed to Graves' ophthalmopathy. Material for sequencing was blood. The chain's CDR3 is CASTNSGGAGLAEAFF. Here the CDR3 DNA reads TGTGCCAGTACCAATTCGGGGGGCGCCGGGCTCGCTGAAGCTTTCTTT. Variable domain in full (rest from reference TRBV19 and TRBJ1-1): DGGITQSPKYLFRKEGQNVTLSCEQNLNHDAMYWYRQDPGQGLRLIYYSQIVNDFQKGDIAEGYSVSREKKESFPLTVTSAQKNPTAFYLCASTNSGGAGLAEAFFGQGTRLTVV.